The clone carrying this T cell receptor beta chain appeared a few times. The antigen is not known. These data are taken from a study of T cells in Graves' hyperthyroidism and ophthalmopathy. It was RNA transcripts that yielded the amplified TCR beta CDR3 regions. Researchers ran a first-round RT-PCR on the TCR CDR3 using the HTBI primer set. MiXCR, run by TCRdb on the multiplex PCR reads, gives a single entry per CDR3 protein. The table lists about 270,000 distinct CDR3 sequences, about 15% of them singletons. Points from the study as a whole: Blood also carried most thyroid clonotypes expanded above 0.001.

The germline CDR1 and CDR2 sequences are SGDLS and YYNGEE. Trimming at V came to 4 bases and at J to 5 bases, leaving 7 bases not matched to a gene. The CDR3 contains 14 residues. Newly diagnosed hyperthyroidism patients aged 18 to 65 years had disease lasting under 2 months. Sequencing input: blood. The chain recombines TRBV9 with TRBJ1-1; 8 bases match TRBD1. This TCR derives from a woman aged 45-65 years with Graves' hyperthyroidism that later progressed to Graves' ophthalmopathy. CDR3 in amino acids: CASSPSTGGTEAFF. DNA for the CDR3: TGTGCCAGCAGCCCCTCAACAGGGGGAACTGAAGCTTTCTTT.